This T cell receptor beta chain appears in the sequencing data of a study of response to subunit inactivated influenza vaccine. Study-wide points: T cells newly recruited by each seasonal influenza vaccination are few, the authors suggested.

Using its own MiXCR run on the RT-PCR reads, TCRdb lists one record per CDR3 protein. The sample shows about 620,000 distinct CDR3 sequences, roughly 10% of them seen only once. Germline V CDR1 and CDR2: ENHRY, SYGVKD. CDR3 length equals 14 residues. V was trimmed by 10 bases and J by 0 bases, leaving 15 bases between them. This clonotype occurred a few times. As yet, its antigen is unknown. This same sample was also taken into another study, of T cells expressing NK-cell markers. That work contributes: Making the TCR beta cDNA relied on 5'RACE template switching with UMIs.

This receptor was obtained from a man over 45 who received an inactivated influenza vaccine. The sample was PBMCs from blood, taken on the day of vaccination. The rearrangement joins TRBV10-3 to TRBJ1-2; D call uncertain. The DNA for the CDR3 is TGTGCCACCTCGGACGGATCAGCTAACTATGGCTACACCTTC. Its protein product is CATSDGSANYGYTF.